This TCR beta chain was obtained from a study of blood T cell repertoires in COVID-19. Study information: T cells, B-cell-depleted T cells, or PBMCs supplied cDNA or gDNA.

Some clones are missing from TCRdb's copy, which holds only in-frame ones; the method was immunoSEQ multiplex PCR. The sample comprises roughly 70,000 clones, around nine tenths of which are singletons, and roughly 3.5% rests with the top ten. Germline V CDR1 and CDR2: MNHEY, SVGAGI. The ends were cut back, 6 bases at V and 1 base at J, with 9 bases in the middle. CDR3 length: 13 amino acids. The clonotype originates from a man between 65 and 85 years old with acute or convalescent COVID-19. The rearrangement joins TRBV6-5 to TRBJ1-2; D gene ambiguous. Input material: peripheral blood. The CDR3, as DNA: TGTGCCAGCAGCCTCGCCGGTAACTATGGCTACACCTTC. Its translation is CASSLAGNYGYTF.